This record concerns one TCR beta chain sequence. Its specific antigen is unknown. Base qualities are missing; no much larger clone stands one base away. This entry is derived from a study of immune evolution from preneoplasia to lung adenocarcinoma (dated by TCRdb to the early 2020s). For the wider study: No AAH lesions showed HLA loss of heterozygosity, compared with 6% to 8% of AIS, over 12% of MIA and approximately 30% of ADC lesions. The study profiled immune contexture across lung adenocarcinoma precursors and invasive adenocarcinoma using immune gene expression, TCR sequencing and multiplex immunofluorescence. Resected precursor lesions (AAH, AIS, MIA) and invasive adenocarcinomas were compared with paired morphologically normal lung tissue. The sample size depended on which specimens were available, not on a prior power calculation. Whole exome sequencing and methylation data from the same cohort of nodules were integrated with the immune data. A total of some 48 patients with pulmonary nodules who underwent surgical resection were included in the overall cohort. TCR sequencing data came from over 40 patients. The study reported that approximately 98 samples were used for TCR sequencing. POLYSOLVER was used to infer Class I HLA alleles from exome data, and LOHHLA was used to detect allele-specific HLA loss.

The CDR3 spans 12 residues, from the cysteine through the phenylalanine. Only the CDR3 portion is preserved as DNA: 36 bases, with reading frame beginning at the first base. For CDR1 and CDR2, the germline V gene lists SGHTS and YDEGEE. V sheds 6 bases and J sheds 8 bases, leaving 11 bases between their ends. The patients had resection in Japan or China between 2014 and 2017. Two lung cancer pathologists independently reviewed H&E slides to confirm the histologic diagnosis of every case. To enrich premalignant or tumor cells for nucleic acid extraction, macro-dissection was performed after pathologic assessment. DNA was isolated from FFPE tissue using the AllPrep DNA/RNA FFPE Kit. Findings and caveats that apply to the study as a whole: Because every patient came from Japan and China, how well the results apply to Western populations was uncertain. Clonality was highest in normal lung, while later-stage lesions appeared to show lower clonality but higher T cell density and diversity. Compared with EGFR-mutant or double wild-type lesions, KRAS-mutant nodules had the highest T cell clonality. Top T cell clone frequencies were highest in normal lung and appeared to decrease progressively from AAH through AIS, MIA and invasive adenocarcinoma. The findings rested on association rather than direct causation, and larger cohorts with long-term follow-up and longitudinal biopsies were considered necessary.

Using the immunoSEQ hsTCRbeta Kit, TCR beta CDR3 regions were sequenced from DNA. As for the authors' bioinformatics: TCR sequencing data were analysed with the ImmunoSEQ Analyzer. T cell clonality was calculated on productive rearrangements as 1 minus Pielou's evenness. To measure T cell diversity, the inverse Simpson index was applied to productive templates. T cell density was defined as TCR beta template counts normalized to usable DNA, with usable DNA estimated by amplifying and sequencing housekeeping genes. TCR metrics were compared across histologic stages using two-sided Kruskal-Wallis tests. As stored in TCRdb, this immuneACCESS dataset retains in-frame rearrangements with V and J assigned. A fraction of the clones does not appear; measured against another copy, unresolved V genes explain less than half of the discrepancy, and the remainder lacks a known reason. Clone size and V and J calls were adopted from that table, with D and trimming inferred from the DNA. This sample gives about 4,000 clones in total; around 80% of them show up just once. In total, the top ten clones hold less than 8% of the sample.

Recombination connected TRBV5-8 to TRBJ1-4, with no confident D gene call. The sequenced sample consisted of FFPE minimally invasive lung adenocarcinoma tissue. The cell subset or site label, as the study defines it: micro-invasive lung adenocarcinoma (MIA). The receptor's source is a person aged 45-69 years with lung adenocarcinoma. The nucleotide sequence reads TGTGCCAGCAAATCCCCGGCCGAAAAACTGTTTTTT. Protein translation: CASKSPAEKLFF.